Below, one T cell receptor (beta chain) is given with its context. Its antigen is unknown. This record comes from a study of cytomegalovirus exposure and HLA in healthy donors. About the research overall: The 120 validation repertoires were reported in a later analysis to have been generated on the same platform as the approximately 700 first-cohort repertoires.

Per the germline V gene, CDR1 is LGHNA and CDR2 is YSLEER. This CDR3 is built from 14 residues. V lost 3 bases and J lost 4, with 11 bases in between. Whole-study results and caveats: In a later analysis, first-cohort TCR clusters were found to tend to co-occur in the approximately 120 validation repertoires. According to the study, 150 to 200 TCR beta chains were cytomegalovirus-associated.

Sequencing used immunoSEQ multiplex PCR; TCRdb keeps in-frame clones, though not all of them. The sample carries over 85,000 clones, approximately 88% recorded once. This receptor was identified in a woman between 18 and 30 years old in good health and CMV-seropositive. This chain links TRBV4-3 with TRBJ2-3; tentatively, D is TRBD2 (6 bases). Sequenced input: PBMCs. The DNA for the CDR3 is TGCGCCAGCAGCCACGCGGGGTCGCCAGATACGCAGTATTTT. Amino acid sequence: CASSHAGSPDTQYF.